One and the same sample provided the 21 T cell receptor beta chains below, sequenced in a study of Ad26.COV2.S vaccination and SARS-CoV-2 variants (dated by TCRdb to the early 2020s). Read against the paper, the sample's treatment or condition label means: approximately 18 received Ad26.COV2.S at low or high dose, single or two shots; about 5 received placebo; per-sample allocation not given. Repertoires of vaccine and placebo recipients were sequenced from samples taken on day 63 after the first injection. Library preparation was by the immunoSEQ multiplex PCR assay. In TCRdb, the immuneACCESS table is reduced to in-frame sequences with V and J assigned. These tables do not hold every clone; where another copy was compared, an unresolved V gene accounts for under half, and the others remain unexplained. A total of 300,000 to 350,000 clones appear in this sample, 85% to 90% of them only once. The top ten clonotypes cover around 1.9% of the sample.

Here the sequenced sample was peripheral blood, taken in a trial of Ad26.COV2.S vaccine versus placebo. The receptor set was obtained from a person aged 18-65 years who received the Ad26.COV2.S COVID-19 vaccine or a placebo.

The rearrangement joins TRBV21-1 to TRBJ2-7; TRBD1 was called by the table and not checked on the DNA. TRBV21-1 constitutes a pseudogene. The CDR3 covers 21 residues. The CDR3 region is CASSKVRPRDRANGGFYEQYF. CDR3 bases: TGTGCCAGCAGCAAAGTCCGGCCTCGGGACAGGGCAAACGGAGGTTTCTACGAGCAGTACTTC.

The V call is TRBV19, the J call TRBJ2-5, with 7 bases aligning to TRBD2. CDR3 length: 12 amino acids. V dropped 3 bases and J dropped 6; count of bases not matched to a gene: 1. Germline CDR1 reads LNHDA; CDR2 reads SQIVND (reference sequence). In DNA, the CDR3 is TGTGCCAGTAGTATGGGAGGGAAGACCCAGTACTTC. Protein product: CASSMGGKTQYF.

This chain links TRBV5-4 with TRBJ2-2; D is uncertain. This CDR3 has 14 residues. The V gene's germline CDR1 is SGHNT and CDR2 YYREEE (reference sequence). Trimming cost V 0 bases and J 1 base, with 4 bases left between them. The CDR3 region has the DNA TGTGCCAGCAGCTTGGACAAGAACACCGGGGAGCTGTTTTTT. This sequence encodes CASSLDKNTGELFF.

The chain employs TRBV6-5 and TRBJ1-2; D not certain. Germline CDR1 is MNHEY and CDR2 is SVGAGI. CDR3 length equals 14 residues. V shed 7 bases and J shed 4 bases, with 16 bases lying between them. The CDR3 spells CASTPDKDLYGYTF. The CDR3 DNA reads TGTGCCAGCACACCCGATAAGGATCTCTATGGCTACACCTTC.

This clone appeared a single time. The chain has TRBV11-2 and TRBJ1-4; no clear D gene. This CDR3 spans 14 amino acids. The V end lost 2 bases, the J end lost 5 bases, and 9 bases lay between the germline ends. Germline loops: CDR1 SGHAT, CDR2 FQNNGV. The CDR3, as DNA: TGTGCCAGCAGCTTACAAGTACAGAATGAAAAACTGTTTTTT. Protein product: CASSLQVQNEKLFF.

The V gene is TRBV2, the J gene TRBJ1-3, with a possible D match to TRBD1 (6 bases). Trimming cost V 4 bases and J 0 bases, with 13 bases left between them. This CDR3 region has 16 residues. Germline-derived CDR1 and CDR2 are SNHLY and FYNNEI. Here the CDR3 DNA reads TGTGCCAGCAGTGTGGGGCGCAGGGGCTCTGGAAACACCATATATTTT. Protein: CASSVGRRGSGNTIYF.

This chain uses TRBV18 with TRBJ2-1; TRBD1 matches 9 bases. This CDR3 has 15 amino acids. J was trimmed by 5 bases and V by 4 bases; bases with no gene match: 6. Looked up from germline, CDR1 is KGHSH and CDR2 is LQKENI. CDR3 residues: CASSRRTGAHNEQFF. The CDR3 nucleotides are TGTGCCAGCTCACGGCGGACAGGGGCTCACAATGAGCAGTTCTTC.

The chain recombines TRBV7-2 with TRBJ2-1; D is undetermined. The CDR3 sequence is 15 residues long. V lost 3 bases and J 5 bases, leaving 14 bases between the germline ends. CDR1 is SGHTA, CDR2 FQGNSA, per germline. The CDR3, as DNA: TGTGCCAGCAGCTTTAGGACGCCTTCCCACAATGAGCAGTTCTTC. Protein: CASSFRTPSHNEQFF.

This sequence joins TRBV18 and TRBJ1-1; D gene uncertain. Trimming stripped 0 bases from V and 2 bases from J, with 7 bases between. Germline CDR1 is KGHSH and CDR2 is LQKENI. The CDR3 has 14 amino acids. CDR3 DNA: TGTGCCAGCTCACCACCGTCCAGAAACACTGAAGCTTTCTTT. Encoded protein: CASSPPSRNTEAFF.

CDR3 in amino acids: CASSLAEGGWEAFF. CDR3 in DNA: TGTGCCAGCAGCTTAGCGGAGGGGGGCTGGGAAGCTTTCTTT. The genes are TRBV7-2 and TRBJ1-1, with TRBD1 as a possible D gene (6 bases). V was clipped by 0 bases and J by 8 bases, with 13 bases between them. The CDR3 is 14 residues long. Germline CDR1 is SGHTA and CDR2 is FQGNSA.

The V and J genes are TRBV7-2 and TRBJ1-1; D uncertain. Germline loops: CDR1 SGHTA, CDR2 FQGNSA. The CDR3 covers 14 residues. The V end was cut by 3 bases, the J end by 0 bases, with 8 bases between. CDR3 in DNA: TGTGCCAGCAGCTTCACAGACCTGAACACTGAAGCTTTCTTT. Translating it yields CASSFTDLNTEAFF.

The V gene is TRBV2, the J gene TRBJ2-3; TRBD2 matches 11 bases. From germline, CDR1 is SNHLY and CDR2 FYNNEI. The CDR3 loop spans 15 amino acids. The J segment lost 6 bases and the V segment lost 6 bases, leaving 8 bases of the junction unmatched. The CDR3 bases are TGTGCCAGCAGGGTTAGCGGGGGGGCCGTGGATACGCAGTATTTT. Its protein is CASRVSGGAVDTQYF.

This sequence joins TRBV6-5 and TRBJ1-1; D gene ambiguous. Between the trimmed V and J ends, which lost 7 bases and 5 bases, there was a span of 11 bases. This CDR3 region has 12 residues. Germline lookup yields CDR1 MNHEY and CDR2 SVGAGI. The CDR3 nucleotides are TGTGCCAGCACCTCAAGGCAGACTGAAGCTTTCTTT. It codes for CASTSRQTEAFF.

The chain couples TRBV7-9 to TRBJ2-7; D is uncertain. The CDR3 spans 16 residues. Looked up from germline, CDR1 is SEHNR and CDR2 is FQNEAQ (reference sequence). Deletions cut 2 bases from V and 0 bases from J, with 14 bases between. The CDR3 here is CASSLQDRTSSYEQYF. In DNA, the CDR3 is TGTGCCAGCAGCTTACAAGATCGGACCAGCTCCTACGAGCAGTACTTC.

This clone was counted once. This CDR3 is missing its conserved last phenylalanine or tryptophan, likely due to a read error. No DNA is shown, since the ends of the CDR3 on it are uncertain; the CDR3 is the one TCRdb lists. This chain connects TRBV7-3 to TRBJ1-1; TRBD1 is the table's D call, not checked against the DNA. The CDR3 totals 10 residues, both ends included. Germline assignment: CDR1 SGHTA and CDR2 FQGTGA. The CDR3 loop is CASSLLYAVY.

This chain connects TRBV10-3 to TRBJ2-7; 7 bases match TRBD2. The CDR3 is 14 residues long. The V segment lost 2 bases and the J segment 7 bases; nucleotides outside the gene matches: 8. The germline V gene encodes CDR1 ENHRY and CDR2 SYGVKD. The DNA of the CDR3 is TGTGCCATCAGTGAGACTGGGGGGGGACGGGAGCAGTACTTC. It specifies CAISETGGGREQYF.

V is TRBV11-2 and J is TRBJ2-1, with 10 bases identical to TRBD1. Germline V gene lookup returns CDR1 SGHAT and CDR2 FQNNGV. The CDR3 has 16 amino acids. J was trimmed by 8 bases and V by 6 bases; bases with no gene match: 13. The CDR3 spells CASRVFGTGVMDEQFF. The CDR3 DNA is TGTGCCAGCAGAGTGTTTGGGACAGGGGTTATGGATGAGCAGTTCTTC.

The V call is TRBV9, the J call TRBJ2-7, with a tentative D call TRBD2 (6 bases). Trimming left V 0 bases short and J 0 bases short, with 16 bases between. Germline V gives CDR1 SGDLS, CDR2 YYNGEE. There are 17 residues in the CDR3. The CDR3 region has the DNA TGTGCCAGCAGCGTAGGTCCGGGAGCATTGAGCTCCTACGAGCAGTACTTC. It specifies CASSVGPGALSSYEQYF.

The chain links TRBV5-1 to TRBJ1-2, with D possibly being TRBD1 (5 bases). V lost 5 bases to trimming and J lost 4 bases, with 15 bases between them. Per germline, CDR1 SGHRS and CDR2 YFSETQ. This CDR3 is 14 amino acids long. CDR3 residues: CASRAQRGAYGYTF. The CDR3 region has the DNA TGCGCCAGCAGAGCGCAAAGGGGAGCCTATGGCTACACCTTC. Combining the CDR3 with reference TRBV5-1 and TRBJ1-2 gives the whole variable domain KAGVTQTPRYLIKTRGQQVTLSCSPISGHRSVSWYQQTPGQGLQFLFEYFSETQRNKGNFPGRFSGRQFSNSRSEMNVSTLELGDSALYLCASRAQRGAYGYTFGSGTRLTVV.

V and J are TRBV10-3 and TRBJ1-1; perhaps TRBD1 as D (5 bases). V dropped 3 bases and J dropped 1 base, with 12 bases sitting between them. This CDR3 has 15 amino acids. Germline V CDR1 and CDR2: ENHRY, SYGVKD. The CDR3, as DNA: TGTGCCATCAGTGAAAGGGACCCATCGAACACTGAAGCTTTCTTT. It specifies CAISERDPSNTEAFF.

V and J are TRBV7-2 and TRBJ2-1; possible D gene TRBD1, 6 bases. The CDR3 length is 13 residues. Germline V gene data show CDR1 as SGHTA and CDR2 as FQGNSA. V lost 1 base, J lost 7 bases, and 8 bases lay in between. Here the CDR3 DNA reads TGTGCCAGCAGCTTAGACAGGGAGAATGAGCAGTTCTTC. Translating gives CASSLDRENEQFF.